A selection of T cell receptor beta chains follows, all from one sample in a study of response to subunit inactivated influenza vaccine. TCRdb re-analysed the RT-PCR reads in MiXCR, keeping a single row per CDR3 protein. This sample carries more than 700,000 distinct CDR3 sequences, less than 25% of them seen once, and the ten largest clones take roughly a tenth. The source was PBMCs from blood, collected less than 6 days after vaccination. Receptors originate from a man aged 50 to 60 who received an inactivated influenza vaccine. CDR3s include the opening cysteine and the closing phenylalanine or tryptophan. The D gene is left open where the match is weak. Clone size, where shown, is once, few, many, or a class for clones that have expanded.

j_gene | abundance | d_gene | len | v_gene | CDR3nt | CDR3aa
TRBJ2-3 | NA | NA | 15 | TRBV28 | TGTGCCAGCAGCTCTATCGACAGGGAGGCAGATACGCAGTATTTT | CASSSIDREADTQYF
TRBJ1-6 | few | NA | 17 | TRBV6-5 | TGTGCCAGCAGTTACTCGGTGCGGGGAAACTATAATTCACCCCTCCACTTT | CASSYSVRGNYNSPLHF
TRBJ2-7 | NA | NA | 12 | TRBV5-1 | TGCGCCAGCAGCTTCGGGACCTACGAGCAGTACTTC | CASSFGTYEQYF
TRBJ2-6 | many | NA | 15 | TRBV24-1 | TGTGCCACCGGCGAACTGAGCTCTGGGGCCAACGTCCTGACTTTC | CATGELSSGANVLTF
TRBJ2-7 | NA | NA | 13 | TRBV19 | TGTGCCAGTAGCACATGGATCTCCAACGAGCAGTACTTC | CASSTWISNEQYF
TRBJ1-1 | few | NA | 12 | TRBV18 | TGTGCCAGCTCACCGAGCGAGACTGAAGCTTTCTTT | CASSPSETEAFF
TRBJ1-5 | few | TRBD1 | 15 | TRBV28 | TGTGCCAGCAGTCCGTCGACAGGGCTTCATCAGCCCCAGCATTTT | CASSPSTGLHQPQHF
TRBJ2-7 | NA | TRBD2 | 16 | TRBV23-1 | TGCGCCAGCAGTCAATCAGGGCTAGCGGTAATCTACGAGCAGTACTTC | CASSQSGLAVIYEQYF
TRBJ2-3 | many | TRBD2 | 13 | TRBV29-1 | TGCAGCGTTGGCGGACTAGCGGTGAATACGCAGTATTTT | CSVGGLAVNTQYF
TRBJ2-1 | NA | NA | 15 | TRBV5-5 | TGTGCCAGCAGCTTCCCGTTGACAGGTAGGGATGAGCAGTTCTTC | CASSFPLTGRDEQFF
TRBJ1-1 | few | NA | 15 | TRBV5-1 | TGCGCCAGCAGCCCGATGGGGGCCGGGAACACTGAAGCTTTCTTT | CASSPMGAGNTEAFF
TRBJ2-1 | few | NA | 14 | TRBV5-5 | TGTGCCAGCAGCGGGGCTACTGCCTACAATGAGCAGTTCTTC | CASSGATAYNEQFF
TRBJ2-5 | NA | TRBD1 | 13 | TRBV10-3 | TGTGCCATCAAAGGACAGGGGTTAGAGACCCAGTACTTC | CAIKGQGLETQYF
TRBJ2-1 | many | TRBD2 | 15 | TRBV7-2 | TGCGCCAGCAGCTCTAGCGGGGGGGGCTACAATGAGCAGTTCTTC | CASSSSGGGYNEQFF
TRBJ1-4 | NA | NA | 11 | TRBV6-5 | TGTGCCAGCGCCGAGGGTGAAAAACTGTTTTTT | CASAEGEKLFF
TRBJ1-2 | few | NA | 14 | TRBV6-1 | TGTGCCAGCAGTGAATTAAGGGGAGCCTATGGCTACACCTTC | CASSELRGAYGYTF
TRBJ2-5 | NA | NA | 15 | TRBV12-3/TRBV12-4 | TGTGCCAGCAGTTTAGCTTCAGTGACCAAAGAGACCCAGTACTTC | CASSLASVTKETQYF
TRBJ2-7 | few | TRBD2 | 14 | TRBV4-3 | TGCGCCAGCAGCCAAGATGGGACTAGCTCCGAGCAGTACTTC | CASSQDGTSSEQYF
TRBJ2-3 | NA | NA | 14 | TRBV10-1 | TGCGCCAGCAGTGAGCGGGGAAACCCAGATACGCAGTATTTT | CASSERGNPDTQYF
TRBJ1-4 | few | NA | 14 | TRBV10-3 | TGTGCCATCAGGTCGGACGCAACTAATGAAAAACTGTTTTTT | CAIRSDATNEKLFF
TRBJ2-7 | many | NA | 12 | TRBV29-1 | TGCAGCGTTGAAGACGGCAACTACGAGCAGTACTTC | CSVEDGNYEQYF
TRBJ2-7 | few | NA | 11 | TRBV12-3/TRBV12-4 | TGTGCCAGCAGTTCGGCCTACGGGCAGTACTTC | CASSSAYGQYF
TRBJ2-2 | few | NA | 15 | TRBV6-2/TRBV6-3 | TGTGCCAGCAGAAAGGACAGACGAACCACCGGGGAGCTGTTTTTT | CASRKDRRTTGELFF
TRBJ2-4 | NA | NA | 13 | TRBV6-2/TRBV6-3 | TGTGCCAGCAGTTACTCAACTATTAACATTCAGTACTTC | CASSYSTINIQYF
TRBJ2-1 | NA | NA | 17 | TRBV5-1 | TGCGCCAGCAGCTCAAAAGGGGGGGGCCCCTCCTACAATGAGCAGTTCTTC | CASSSKGGGPSYNEQFF
TRBJ2-7 | NA | NA | 12 | TRBV25-1 | TGTGCCAGCAGTGACTTCAATCACGAGCAGTACTTC | CASSDFNHEQYF
TRBJ2-1 | many | NA | 15 | TRBV4-3 | TGCGCCAGCAGCCAAGATCGGTCTAGCGCAAATGAGCAGTTCTTC | CASSQDRSSANEQFF
TRBJ2-5 | NA | NA | 15 | TRBV6-5 | TGTGCCAGCAGTTACTCAGGGCAGACCGGGGAGACCCAGTACTTC | CASSYSGQTGETQYF
TRBJ2-7 | NA | NA | 12 | TRBV12-3/TRBV12-4 | TGTGCCAGCAGTTCCACCGCCTGGGACCAGCACTTC | CASSSTAWDQHF
TRBJ1-2 | NA | NA | 14 | TRBV9 | TGTGCCAGCAGCGCTACCGACTTCACAGAGTCAAGCACCTTC | CASSATDFTESSTF
TRBJ2-7 | few | TRBD1 | 12 | TRBV7-2 | TGTGCCAGCAGCTTAGGGACAGGCAAGCAGTACTTC | CASSLGTGKQYF
TRBJ2-1 | many | TRBD1 | 15 | TRBV7-2 | TGTGCCAGCAGCTTAGAAGGGACAGCTTACAATGAGCAGTTCTTC | CASSLEGTAYNEQFF
TRBJ2-7 | few | NA | 15 | TRBV4-2 | TGTGCCAGCAGCCAAGAGGGGGTTCGGACCTACGAGCAGTACTTC | CASSQEGVRTYEQYF
TRBJ2-3 | many | TRBD2 | 16 | TRBV3-1 | TGTGCCAGCAGCCAACTTAGCGGGGAGTACACAGATACGCAGTATTTT | CASSQLSGEYTDTQYF
TRBJ1-2 | many | NA | 15 | TRBV6-5 | TGTGCCAGCAGTTACTCCCCGGGACCGGTTTACGGCTACACCTTC | CASSYSPGPVYGYTF
TRBJ2-3 | many | TRBD2 | 14 | TRBV7-2 | TGTGCCAGCAGCTTCCTAGCGGGCACAGATACGCAGTATTTT | CASSFLAGTDTQYF
TRBJ2-3 | NA | TRBD2 | 13 | TRBV29-1 | TGCAGCGTTGAGGGACTAGCGCCAGATACGCAGTATTTT | CSVEGLAPDTQYF
TRBJ2-3 | many | TRBD2 | 13 | TRBV20-1 | TGCAGTGCCTCCGGGACTAGCTGGGATACGCAGTATTTT | CSASGTSWDTQYF
TRBJ1-5 | NA | NA | 12 | TRBV20-1 | TGCAGTGCCTCGACAGGCTCCCAGCCCCAGCATTTT | CSASTGSQPQHF
TRBJ2-3 | NA | NA | 15 | TRBV7-2 | TGTGCCAGCAGCTTAGAGGCGGGAACAGGGCGAAGGCAGTATTTT | CASSLEAGTGRRQYF
TRBJ1-1 | few | NA | 15 | TRBV27 | TGTGCCAGCAGTTGGACCGGGATCCTCGGCACTGAAGCTTTCTTT | CASSWTGILGTEAFF